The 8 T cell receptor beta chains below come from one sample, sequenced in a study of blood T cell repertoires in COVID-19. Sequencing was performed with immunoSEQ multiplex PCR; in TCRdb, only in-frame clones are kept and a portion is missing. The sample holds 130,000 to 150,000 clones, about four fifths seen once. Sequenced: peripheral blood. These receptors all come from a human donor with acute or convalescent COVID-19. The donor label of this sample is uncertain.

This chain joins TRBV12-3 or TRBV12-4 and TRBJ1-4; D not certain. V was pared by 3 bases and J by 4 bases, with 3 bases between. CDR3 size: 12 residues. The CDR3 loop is CASSFRNEKLFF. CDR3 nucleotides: TGTGCCAGCAGTTTCCGTAATGAAAAACTGTTTTTT.

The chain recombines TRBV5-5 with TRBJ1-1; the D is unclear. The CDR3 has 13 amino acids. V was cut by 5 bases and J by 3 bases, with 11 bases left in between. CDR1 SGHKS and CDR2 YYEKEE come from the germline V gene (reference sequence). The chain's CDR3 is CASRPTLDTEAFF. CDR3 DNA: TGTGCCAGCAGACCAACTCTGGACACTGAAGCTTTCTTT.

The CDR3, as DNA: TGTGCCAGCAGCTCAGAGGGCCCGGAGGGGGGCTACACCTTC. Amino acid sequence: CASSSEGPEGGYTF. J is TRBJ1-2 and V is TRBV7-9; TRBD1 might be the D (5 bases). The CDR3 is made up of 14 amino acids. The germline V gene has CDR1 SEHNR and CDR2 FQNEAQ (reference sequence). Trimming took off 4 bases at V and 8 bases at J, with 17 bases between the two ends.

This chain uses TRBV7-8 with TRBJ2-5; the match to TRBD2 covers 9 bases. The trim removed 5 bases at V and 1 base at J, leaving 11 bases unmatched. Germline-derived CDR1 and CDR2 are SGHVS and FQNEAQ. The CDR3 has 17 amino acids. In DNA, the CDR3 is TGTGCCAGCAGCCTTAATTATTTAGCGGGGGCCCAAGAGACCCAGTACTTC. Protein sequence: CASSLNYLAGAQETQYF.

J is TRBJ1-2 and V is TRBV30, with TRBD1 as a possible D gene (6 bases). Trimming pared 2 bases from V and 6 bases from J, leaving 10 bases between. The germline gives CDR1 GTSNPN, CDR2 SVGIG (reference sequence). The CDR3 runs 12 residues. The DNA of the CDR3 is TGTGCCTGGAGTAGGACAGTTCATGGCTACACCTTC. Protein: CAWSRTVHGYTF.

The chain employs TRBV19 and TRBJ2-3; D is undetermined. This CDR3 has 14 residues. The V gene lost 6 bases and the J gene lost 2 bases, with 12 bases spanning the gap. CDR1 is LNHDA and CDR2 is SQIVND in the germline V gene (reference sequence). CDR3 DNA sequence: TGTGCCAGTAGGGTTTCGGTTTACACAGATACGCAGTATTTT. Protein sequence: CASRVSVYTDTQYF.

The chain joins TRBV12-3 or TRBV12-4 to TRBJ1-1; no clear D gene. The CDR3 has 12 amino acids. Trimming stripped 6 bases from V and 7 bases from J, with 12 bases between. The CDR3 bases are TGTGCCAGCAGGGCCGCGGGCCATGAAGCTTTCTTT. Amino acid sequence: CASRAAGHEAFF.

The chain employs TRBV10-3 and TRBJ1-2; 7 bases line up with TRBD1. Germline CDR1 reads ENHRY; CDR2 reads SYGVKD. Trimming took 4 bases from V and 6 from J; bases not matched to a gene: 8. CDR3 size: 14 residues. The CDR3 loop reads CAISARDRVDGYTF. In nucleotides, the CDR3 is TGTGCCATCAGTGCCCGAGACAGGGTAGATGGCTACACCTTC.